Sequencing of this T cell receptor beta chain was carried out in a study of blood T cell repertoires in COVID-19. The repertoire was sequenced with immunoSEQ multiplex PCR; TCRdb's copy has only in-frame clones and lacks some. The data show some 250,000 clones, with roughly 85% seen just once and roughly 3% held by the top ten. This clone has more than one count but fewer than ten. From germline, CDR1 is SGHTA and CDR2 FQGTGA. With 5 bases clipped from V and 3 bases from J, the junction kept 5 bases outside the gene matches. The CDR3 runs to 15 residues. The chain couples TRBV7-3 to TRBJ2-3; 10 bases are shared with TRBD1. The specimen sequenced was peripheral blood. This sequence was found in a woman aged 18-30 years with acute or convalescent COVID-19. CDR3 nucleotides: TGTGCCAGCAGCCCGACAGGGGGCGCGACAGATACGCAGTATTTT. It codes for CASSPTGGATDTQYF. Using reference TRBV7-3 and TRBJ2-3 for the parts outside the CDR3, the full variable domain is GAGVSQTPSNKVTEKGKYVELRCDPISGHTALYWYRQSLGQGPEFLIYFQGTGAADDSGLPNDRFFAVRPEGSVSTLKIQRTERGDSAVYLCASSPTGGATDTQYFGPGTRLTVL.